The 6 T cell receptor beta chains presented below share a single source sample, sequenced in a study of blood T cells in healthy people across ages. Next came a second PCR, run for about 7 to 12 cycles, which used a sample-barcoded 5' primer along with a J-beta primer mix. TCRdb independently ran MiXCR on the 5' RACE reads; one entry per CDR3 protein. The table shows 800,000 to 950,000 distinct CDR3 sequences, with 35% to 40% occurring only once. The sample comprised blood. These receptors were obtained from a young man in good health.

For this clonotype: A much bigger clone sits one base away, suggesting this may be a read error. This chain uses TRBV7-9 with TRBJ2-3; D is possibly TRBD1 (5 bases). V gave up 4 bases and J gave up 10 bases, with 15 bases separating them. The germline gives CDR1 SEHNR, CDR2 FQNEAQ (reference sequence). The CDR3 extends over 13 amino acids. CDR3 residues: CASSSYLTAAQYF. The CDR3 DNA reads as TGTGCCAGCAGCTCGTACCTGACAGCTGCGCAGTATTTT.

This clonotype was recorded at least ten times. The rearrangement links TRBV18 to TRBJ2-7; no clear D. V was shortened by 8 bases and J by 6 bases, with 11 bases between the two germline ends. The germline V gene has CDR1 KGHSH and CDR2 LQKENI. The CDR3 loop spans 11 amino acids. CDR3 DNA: TGTGCCAGCAGTCCACCGGGCGAGCAGTACTTC. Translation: CASSPPGEQYF.

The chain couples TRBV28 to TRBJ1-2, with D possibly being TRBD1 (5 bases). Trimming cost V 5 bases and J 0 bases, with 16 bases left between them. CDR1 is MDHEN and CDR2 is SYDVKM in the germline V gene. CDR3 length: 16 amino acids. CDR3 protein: CASSRTWTFTNYGYTF. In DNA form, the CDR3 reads TGTGCCAGCAGTCGGACATGGACCTTTACTAACTATGGCTACACCTTC.

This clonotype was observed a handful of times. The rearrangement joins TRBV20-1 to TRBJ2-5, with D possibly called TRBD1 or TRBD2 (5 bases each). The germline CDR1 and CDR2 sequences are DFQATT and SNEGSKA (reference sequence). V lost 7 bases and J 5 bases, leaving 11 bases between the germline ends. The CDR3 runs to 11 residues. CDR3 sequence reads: CSVRERETQYF. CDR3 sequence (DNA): TGCAGTGTCAGGGAGCGTGAGACCCAGTACTTC.

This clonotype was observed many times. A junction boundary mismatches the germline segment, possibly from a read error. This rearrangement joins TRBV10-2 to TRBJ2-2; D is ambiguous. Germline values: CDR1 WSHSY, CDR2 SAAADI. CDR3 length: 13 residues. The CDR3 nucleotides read TGCGCCAACAGTCACTCTCTAACCGGGGAGCTGTTTTTT. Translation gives CANSHSLTGELFF.

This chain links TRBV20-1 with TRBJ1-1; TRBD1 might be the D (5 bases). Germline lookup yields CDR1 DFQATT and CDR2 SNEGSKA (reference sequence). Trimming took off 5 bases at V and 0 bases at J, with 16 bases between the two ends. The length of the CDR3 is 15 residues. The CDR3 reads CSARLGPGLNTEAFF. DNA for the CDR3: TGCAGTGCTCGGTTGGGGCCCGGATTGAACACTGAAGCTTTCTTT.